These T cell receptor beta chains were read from a single sample in a study of shared clonotypes between healthy human individuals. TCRdb's copy holds only in-frame clones and misses some; the assay was immunoSEQ multiplex PCR. The sample has some 600,000 clones; 95% to 97% are singletons. What was sequenced was naive CD8+ T cells sorted from blood. The receptor set was obtained from a woman aged 25-40 years in good health. Both conserved end residues are part of each CDR3. Each record gives: CDR3 protein, CDR3 DNA, clone size, D gene, J gene, V gene. D genes are given only for firm matches. Clone size is not always given. Where it is, it says once, few, many or a class for expanded clones.

CDR3: CASSFAPRSPIEAFF; DNA: TGTGCCAGCAGCTTCGCCCCGCGGTCTCCGATTGAAGCTTTCTTT; size: -; D: -; J: TRBJ1-1; V: TRBV11-2
CDR3: CASSIPGLESDTGELFF; DNA: TGTGCCAGCAGTATCCCCGGACTAGAGTCGGACACCGGGGAGCTGTTTTTT; size: -; D: TRBD2; J: TRBJ2-2; V: TRBV28
CDR3: CASSSRGGNTIYF; DNA: TGTGCCAGCAGCTCTCGGGGAGGAAACACCATATATTTT; size: -; D: -; J: TRBJ1-3; V: TRBV5-4
CDR3: CASSLSGRPSSYEQYF; DNA: TGTGCCAGCAGTTTAAGCGGGAGGCCCTCCTCCTACGAGCAGTACTTC; size: -; D: TRBD2; J: TRBJ2-7; V: TRBV28
CDR3: CASSEDNRAYEQYF; DNA: TGTGCCAGCAGTGAAGATAACAGGGCGTACGAGCAGTACTTC; size: -; D: -; J: TRBJ2-7; V: TRBV2
CDR3: CASSQVRGGAYGYTF; DNA: TGCGCCAGCAGCCAAGTTAGGGGGGGCGCCTATGGCTACACCTTC; size: once; D: -; J: TRBJ1-2; V: TRBV4-1
CDR3: CASSPSEHTIYF; DNA: TGTGCCAGCAGTCCATCCGAGCACACCATATATTTT; size: -; D: -; J: TRBJ1-3; V: TRBV6-5
CDR3: CASSQSSGEQYF; DNA: TGTGCCAGCAGCCAATCCAGCGGCGAGCAGTACTTC; size: -; D: -; J: TRBJ2-7; V: TRBV14
CDR3: CASTLGTGGLGQPQHF; DNA: TGTGCCAGCACTTTGGGGACAGGGGGTTTAGGTCAGCCCCAGCATTTT; size: -; D: TRBD1; J: TRBJ1-5; V: TRBV28
CDR3: CASSTGTAGELFF; DNA: TGTGCCAGCAGCACTGGGACTGCCGGGGAGCTGTTTTTT; size: -; D: -; J: TRBJ2-2; V: TRBV13
CDR3: CASSPLRDSTYEQYF; DNA: TGTGCCAGCAGCCCCCTCCGGGACAGTACTTACGAGCAGTACTTC; size: -; D: TRBD1; J: TRBJ2-7; V: TRBV2
CDR3: CSVEDGTYEQYF; DNA: TGCAGCGTTGAGGACGGTACCTACGAGCAGTACTTC; size: once; D: -; J: TRBJ2-7; V: TRBV29-1
CDR3: CARQPGPRYNEQFF; DNA: TGTGCCAGGCAACCAGGACCGCGCTACAATGAGCAGTTCTTC; size: -; D: -; J: TRBJ2-1; V: TRBV2
CDR3: CASSSDSLAKNIQYF; DNA: TGTGCCAGCAGTTCGGACAGTTTAGCCAAAAACATTCAGTACTTC; size: -; D: -; J: TRBJ2-4; V: TRBV27
CDR3: CASSLWPPDEGRIYEQYF; DNA: TGTGCCAGCAGTTTATGGCCCCCCGACGAGGGGAGAATCTACGAGCAGTACTTC; size: -; D: -; J: TRBJ2-7; V: TRBV28
CDR3: CASSFRREQYF; DNA: TGTGCCAGCAGTTTCAGAAGGGAGCAGTACTTC; size: -; D: -; J: TRBJ2-7; V: TRBV27
CDR3: CASKWVAGTSYNEQFF; DNA: TGTGCCAGCAAGTGGGTAGCGGGTACCTCCTACAATGAGCAGTTCTTC; size: -; D: TRBD2; J: TRBJ2-1; V: TRBV2
CDR3: CASTLWGGTGQPQHF; DNA: TGTGCCAGTACCCTCTGGGGGGGGACGGGACAGCCCCAGCATTTT; size: -; D: -; J: TRBJ1-5; V: TRBV19
CDR3: CASSSSRGEYTDTQYF; DNA: TGTGCCAGCAGTTCTTCCCGGGGGGAATACACAGATACGCAGTATTTT; size: -; D: TRBD2; J: TRBJ2-3; V: TRBV27
CDR3: CSVVPFPRSNYGYTF; DNA: TGCAGCGTTGTTCCTTTTCCCAGGTCTAACTATGGCTACACCTTC; size: -; D: -; J: TRBJ1-2; V: TRBV29-1
CDR3: CASSLFRERTEAFF; DNA: TGTGCCAGCAGTTTATTCAGGGAACGGACTGAAGCTTTCTTT; size: -; D: -; J: TRBJ1-1; V: TRBV27
CDR3: CASGGTPHYGYTF; DNA: TGTGCCAGCGGGGGGACACCGCACTATGGCTACACCTTC; size: -; D: -; J: TRBJ1-2; V: TRBV28
CDR3: CASGAPGEQYF; DNA: TGTGCCAGCGGGGCGCCCGGCGAGCAGTACTTC; size: -; D: -; J: TRBJ2-7; V: TRBV6-1
CDR3: CASSVGGGQGDTQYF; DNA: TGTGCCAGCAGCGTAGGAGGTGGACAGGGGGATACGCAGTATTTT; size: -; D: TRBD1; J: TRBJ2-3; V: TRBV9
CDR3: CASSLFGSDTQYF; DNA: TGTGCCAGCAGTTTATTCGGTTCAGATACGCAGTATTTT; size: -; D: -; J: TRBJ2-3; V: TRBV27
CDR3: CASSGGLRDYNEQFF; DNA: TGTGCCAGCAGCGGCGGCCTGCGGGACTACAATGAGCAGTTCTTC; size: -; D: -; J: TRBJ2-1; V: TRBV11-2
CDR3: CASSQSLGGREQFF; DNA: TGTGCCAGCAGCCAATCCTTAGGGGGACGGGAGCAGTTCTTC; size: -; D: -; J: TRBJ2-1; V: TRBV4-2
CDR3: CASSPPGDRVGNEQFF; DNA: TGTGCCAGCAGCCCCCCCGGGGACAGGGTAGGCAATGAGCAGTTCTTC; size: -; D: TRBD1; J: TRBJ2-1; V: TRBV11-2
CDR3: CASSLADYGELFF; DNA: TGCGCCAGCAGCTTGGCCGACTACGGGGAGCTGTTTTTT; size: -; D: -; J: TRBJ2-2; V: TRBV5-1
CDR3: CASGKEYNNEKLFF; DNA: TGTGCCAGCGGGAAGGAATATAATAATGAAAAACTGTTTTTT; size: -; D: -; J: TRBJ1-4; V: TRBV6-5
CDR3: CASSRTGGNTEAFF; DNA: TGTGCCAGCAGCCGGACAGGGGGGAACACTGAAGCTTTCTTT; size: -; D: TRBD1; J: TRBJ1-1; V: TRBV27
CDR3: CASVDNDYEQYF; DNA: TGTGCCAGCGTGGACAACGACTACGAGCAGTACTTC; size: -; D: -; J: TRBJ2-7; V: TRBV2
CDR3: CASSLFPNEQFF; DNA: TGCGCCAGCAGCTTGTTTCCCAATGAGCAGTTCTTC; size: -; D: -; J: TRBJ2-1; V: TRBV5-1
CDR3: CASSDRAGGANVLTF; DNA: TGTGCCAGCAGCGACAGGGCGGGCGGGGCCAACGTCCTGACTTTC; size: -; D: TRBD1; J: TRBJ2-6; V: TRBV5-4
CDR3: CASNPFGHNYGYTF; DNA: TGTGCCAGCAATCCTTTTGGTCATAACTATGGCTACACCTTC; size: -; D: -; J: TRBJ1-2; V: TRBV6-1
CDR3: CASSEWIDTQYF; DNA: TGTGCCAGCAGTGAATGGATAGATACGCAGTATTTT; size: once; D: -; J: TRBJ2-3; V: TRBV25-1
CDR3: CASRSGLAGEYGFF; DNA: TGTGCCAGCAGGTCGGGACTAGCGGGAGAATACGGGTTCTTC; size: -; D: TRBD2; J: TRBJ2-1; V: TRBV9
CDR3: CASSQYETTPDSPLHF; DNA: TGCGCCAGCAGCCAATACGAGACAACCCCGGATTCACCCCTCCACTTT; size: -; D: -; J: TRBJ1-6; V: TRBV4-1
CDR3: CASSLTRQETQYF; DNA: TGTGCCAGCAGCTTAACGAGGCAAGAGACCCAGTACTTC; size: -; D: -; J: TRBJ2-5; V: TRBV7-9
CDR3: CASSLQGLAGWETQYF; DNA: TGTGCCAGCAGCTTGCAGGGGCTAGCAGGATGGGAGACCCAGTACTTC; size: -; D: -; J: TRBJ2-5; V: TRBV5-6
CDR3: CAKARGGRDTQYF; DNA: TGTGCCAAGGCGCGGGGAGGTAGAGATACGCAGTATTTT; size: -; D: -; J: TRBJ2-3; V: TRBV2
CDR3: CASSSTGVETQYF; DNA: TGTGCCAGCAGTTCGACAGGGGTAGAGACCCAGTACTTC; size: once; D: TRBD1; J: TRBJ2-5; V: TRBV6-1
CDR3: CASSGSASGTLYEQYF; DNA: TGTGCCAGCTCCGGATCGGCGAGCGGGACACTTTACGAGCAGTACTTC; size: -; D: -; J: TRBJ2-7; V: TRBV18
CDR3: CASSQGGQGYNEQYF; DNA: TGCGCCAGCAGCCAAGGTGGACAGGGGTACAACGAGCAGTACTTC; size: once; D: TRBD1; J: TRBJ2-7; V: TRBV4-1
CDR3: CASRTGVMNTEAFF; DNA: TGTGCCAGCAGGACAGGGGTCATGAACACTGAAGCTTTCTTT; size: -; D: TRBD1; J: TRBJ1-1; V: TRBV2
CDR3: CSVMRGTMGGSGELFF; DNA: TGCAGCGTGATGAGGGGTACGATGGGTGGTAGCGGGGAGCTGTTTTTT; size: -; D: -; J: TRBJ2-2; V: TRBV29-1
CDR3: CATSRDRGLAGTDTQYF; DNA: TGTGCCACCAGCAGAGATCGAGGCCTAGCGGGAACAGATACGCAGTATTTT; size: -; D: TRBD2; J: TRBJ2-3; V: TRBV15
CDR3: CASSETGGFTEAFF; DNA: TGTGCCAGCAGCGAAACTGGGGGCTTCACTGAAGCTTTCTTT; size: -; D: -; J: TRBJ1-1; V: TRBV7-6
CDR3: CASSLDRETQYF; DNA: TGTGCCAGCAGCTTAGACAGAGAGACCCAGTACTTC; size: -; D: -; J: TRBJ2-5; V: TRBV7-9
CDR3: CASSATSNEQYF; DNA: TGTGCCAGCAGCGCGACTAGCAACGAGCAGTACTTC; size: -; D: TRBD2; J: TRBJ2-7; V: TRBV28
CDR3: CASSLSVRSGANVLTF; DNA: TGTGCCAGCAGTTTATCGGTGCGTTCTGGGGCCAACGTCCTGACTTTC; size: -; D: -; J: TRBJ2-6; V: TRBV27